The clone carrying this TCR beta chain came up once. The antigen is not known. This sample was taken from a study of T cell repertoires in cytomegalovirus infection. Study summary: An indication of both CMV infection and matching HLA type came from public TCR beta signatures.

Overall study results and limits: HLA-C-restricted CMV clonotypes gave the most frequent clonotype in two of eight donors.

TCRdb analysed the reads with MiXCR anew, one entry per CDR3 protein. The sample holds around 70,000 distinct CDR3 sequences, about 29% seen once. The V gene's germline CDR1 is MNHEY and CDR2 SVGAGI. Trimming at V came to 5 bases and at J to 6 bases, leaving 6 bases not matched to a gene. This CDR3 contains 14 residues. This receptor was obtained from a human donor in good health (CMV status not recorded). Some clones in this sample may be carry-over from other donors' samples. The J gene is TRBJ2-1, the V gene TRBV6-5; 8 positions match TRBD1. Source: CD8+ T cells from cultured PBMCs, taken from culture after CMV antigen stimulation. The CDR3: CASSRQGWVNEQFF. CDR3 bases: TGTGCCAGCAGTCGACAGGGGTGGGTCAATGAGCAGTTCTTC.